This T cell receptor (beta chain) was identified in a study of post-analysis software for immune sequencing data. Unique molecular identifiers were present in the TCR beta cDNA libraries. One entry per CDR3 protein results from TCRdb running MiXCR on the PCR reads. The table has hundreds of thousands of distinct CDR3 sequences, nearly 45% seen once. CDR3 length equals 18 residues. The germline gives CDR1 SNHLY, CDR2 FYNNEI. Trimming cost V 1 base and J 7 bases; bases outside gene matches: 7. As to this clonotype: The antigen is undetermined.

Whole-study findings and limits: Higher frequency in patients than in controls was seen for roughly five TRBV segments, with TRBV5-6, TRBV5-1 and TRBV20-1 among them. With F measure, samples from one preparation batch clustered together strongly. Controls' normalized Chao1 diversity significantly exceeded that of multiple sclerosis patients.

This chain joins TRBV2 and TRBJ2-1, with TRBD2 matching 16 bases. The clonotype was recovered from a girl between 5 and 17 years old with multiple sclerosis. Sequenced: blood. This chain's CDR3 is CASSEGDPGLAGGNEQFF. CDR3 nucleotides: TGTGCCAGCAGTGAAGGGGATCCGGGACTAGCGGGAGGGAATGAGCAGTTCTTC.